Each of the 32 T cell receptor beta chains below was sequenced from the same sample in a study of identifying expanded T cells in peripheral blood. Repertoires were generated with immunoSEQ multiplex PCR, while TCRdb's copy carries only in-frame clones and drops some. The sample holds tens of thousands of clones, 85% to 90% seen once. Material for sequencing was blood. The receptors originated from a person between 18 and 70 years old in good health.

Only a few counts were recorded for this clone. The rearrangement joins TRBV6-4 to TRBJ2-3; TRBD2 agrees at 7 bases. The CDR3 consists of 15 residues. Trimming at V came to 6 bases and at J to 2 bases, leaving 8 bases not matched to a gene. Germline CDR1 and CDR2: MRHNA and SNTAGT. The CDR3 reads CASSRSGDPTDTQYF. Here the CDR3 DNA reads TGTGCCAGCAGCAGGAGCGGGGACCCCACAGATACGCAGTATTTT.

This clone was counted a single time. The rearrangement links TRBV7-8 to TRBJ2-1; TRBD1 matches 8 bases. The germline V gene encodes CDR1 SGHVS and CDR2 FQNEAQ. This CDR3 contains 13 residues. Unmatched junction bases numbered 8, after V lost 1 base and J lost 15 bases. The CDR3 DNA follows: TGTGCCAGCAGCTTAGGGACAGGGAGGCCCTTGTTCTTC. As protein: CASSLGTGRPLFF.

The chain joins TRBV7-2 to TRBJ2-2; possibly TRBD1 for D (5 bases). Germline V lookup: CDR1 SGHTA, CDR2 FQGNSA. V shed 3 bases and J shed 0 bases, with 11 bases lying between them. The CDR3 extends over 16 amino acids. This CDR3 reads CASSFLRGTNTGELFF. The DNA for the CDR3 is TGTGCCAGCAGCTTTCTTAGGGGTACGAACACCGGGGAGCTGTTTTTT.

The chain employs TRBV11-2 and TRBJ2-1; 8 nucleotides agree with TRBD1. J lost 8 bases, V lost 5 bases, and 8 bases had no gene match. The CDR3 consists of 14 residues. From germline, CDR1 is SGHAT and CDR2 FQNNGV. The CDR3 DNA is TGTGCCAGCAGCCCCGGACAGGGAGGCGATGAGCAGTTCTTC. It translates to CASSPGQGGDEQFF. The whole variable domain, remainder taken from reference TRBV11-2 and TRBJ2-1, is EAGVAQSPRYKIIEKRQSVAFWCNPISGHATLYWYQQILGQGPKLLIQFQNNGVVDDSQLPKDRFSAERLKGVDSTLKIQPAKLEDSAVYLCASSPGQGGDEQFFGPGTRLTVL.

As DNA, the CDR3 is TGTGCCAGCAGTTTTAGGGGCGGAACCTACGAGCAGTACTTC. Its translation is CASSFRGGTYEQYF. The J gene is TRBJ2-7, the V gene TRBV28, with a weak D call TRBD1 (5 bases). This CDR3 contains 14 residues. Germline CDR1 and CDR2: MDHEN and SYDVKM. Between the trimmed V and J ends, which lost 3 bases and 2 bases, there was a span of 11 bases.

This sequence joins TRBV18 and TRBJ1-1, with a weak D call TRBD1 (5 bases). With 3 bases removed from V and 4 bases from J, the gap between germline ends came to 21 bases. This CDR3 contains 17 residues. Germline V gives CDR1 KGHSH, CDR2 LQKENI. CDR3 coding DNA: TGTGCCAGCTCACCCGCCGCCATTGAGGGGTGGGCCACTGAAGCTTTCTTT. It encodes CASSPAAIEGWATEAFF.

This chain connects TRBV7-2 to TRBJ2-7; 11 nucleotides align to TRBD1. Germline V lookup: CDR1 SGHTA, CDR2 FQGNSA. CDR3 length: 15 amino acids. Trimming cost V 5 bases and J 2 bases; bases outside gene matches: 5. This CDR3 is CASSKDRGPTYEQYF. The CDR3 DNA reads as TGTGCCAGCAGCAAGGACAGGGGGCCAACCTACGAGCAGTACTTC.

The rearrangement uses TRBV6-5 and TRBJ2-2, with D unresolved. Trimming removed 2 bases at V and 3 bases at J, with 4 bases between. Germline V gene data show CDR1 as MNHEY and CDR2 as SVGAGI. The CDR3 runs 13 residues. Written as DNA, the CDR3 is TGTGCCAGCAGTTACAGGGACACCGGGGAGCTGTTTTTT. Amino acids: CASSYRDTGELFF.

For the CDR3, the DNA is TGTGCCAGCAAAGAGGGCCCAATCGAATCCTACGAGCAGTACTTC. It specifies CASKEGPIESYEQYF. This rearrangement joins TRBV6-1 to TRBJ2-7; D is perhaps TRBD2 (5 bases). CDR1 and CDR2 (germline): MNHNS, SASEGT. The CDR3 extends over 15 amino acids. V lost 7 bases and J lost 1, with 17 bases in between.

In regard to this clone: Distinct nucleotide sequences in the sample also encode this CDR3. The rearrangement joins TRBV5-6 to TRBJ2-2; no reliable D call. This CDR3 has 13 amino acids. V gave up 2 bases and J gave up 5 bases, with 7 bases separating them. CDR1 is SGHDT and CDR2 is YYEEEE in the germline V gene. The CDR3 loop is CASSFGGTGELFF. CDR3 sequence (DNA): TGTGCCAGCAGCTTCGGTGGAACCGGGGAGCTGTTTTTT.

The chain links TRBV2 to TRBJ1-6; D not certain. Germline assignment: CDR1 SNHLY and CDR2 FYNNEI. The V end lost 7 bases, the J end lost 3 bases, and 16 bases lay between the germline ends. The CDR3 has 16 amino acids. CDR3 loop: CASTLRGADYNSPLHF. In DNA form, the CDR3 reads TGTGCCAGCACTCTCCGGGGAGCCGACTATAATTCACCCCTCCACTTT.

This clone was counted a few times. CDR3 protein: CASSLPGRSMNTEAFF. CDR3 nucleotides: TGTGCCAGCAGTCTACCCGGACGGAGCATGAACACTGAAGCTTTCTTT. V usage is TRBV28 and J usage is TRBJ1-1, with no clear D. This CDR3 is built from 16 residues. Trimming took 5 bases from V and 0 from J, leaving 16 bases between them. CDR1 and CDR2 from the germline V gene are MDHEN and SYDVKM.

V usage is TRBV5-1 and J usage is TRBJ2-7; TRBD1 agrees at 8 bases. Germline CDR1 is SGHRS and CDR2 is YFSETQ. CDR3 length: 14 amino acids. The junction had 7 bases not matched to a gene; V was cut back by 5 bases and J by 3 bases. The CDR3 bases are TGCGCCAGCAGTGATCGGACAGGGAGCTACGAGCAGTACTTC. This translates into CASSDRTGSYEQYF.

The chain combines TRBV30 with TRBJ2-3, with D perhaps assigned TRBD1 or TRBD2 (5 bases each). The CDR3 extends over 14 amino acids. V was trimmed by 3 bases and J by 4 bases, leaving 14 bases between them. Germline CDR1 is GTSNPN and CDR2 is SVGIG (reference sequence). The CDR3 sequence is CAWSREHWSDTQYF. CDR3 bases: TGTGCCTGGAGCAGGGAGCATTGGTCAGATACGCAGTATTTT.

This chain joins TRBV2 and TRBJ1-2; 8 nucleotides agree with TRBD1. The germline CDR1 and CDR2 sequences are SNHLY and FYNNEI. V was pared by 9 bases and J by 8 bases, with 5 bases of the junction left unmatched. This CDR3 is built from 11 residues. The CDR3 DNA is TGTGCCAGAGGACAGGGCTGGGGCTACACCTTC. This codes for CARGQGWGYTF.

The gene calls are TRBV28 and TRBJ2-1; 8 bases align to TRBD1. Germline V gene lookup returns CDR1 MDHEN and CDR2 SYDVKM. The CDR3 totals 17 residues. The V segment lost 5 bases and the J segment 2 bases; nucleotides outside the gene matches: 11. The CDR3 sequence: CASSEQQGARPYNEQFF. In DNA form, the CDR3 reads TGTGCCAGCAGTGAGCAGCAGGGGGCGCGCCCCTACAATGAGCAGTTCTTC.

The V and J genes are TRBV4-3 and TRBJ2-1; D is unresolved. Trimming removed 0 bases from V and 6 bases from J, with 9 bases in between. CDR1 LGHNA and CDR2 YSLEER come from the germline V gene. This CDR3 spans 14 amino acids. The CDR3 loop is CASSQEQRSNEQFF. Here the CDR3 DNA reads TGCGCCAGCAGCCAAGAGCAAAGATCCAATGAGCAGTTCTTC.

V usage is TRBV2 and J usage is TRBJ2-3, with 9 bases matching TRBD1. From germline, CDR1 is SNHLY and CDR2 FYNNEI. The CDR3 consists of 14 residues. Germline trimming cut 6 bases from V and 1 base from J; bases unmatched to any gene: 2. The CDR3 spells CASRRTGGTDTQYF. CDR3 DNA sequence: TGTGCCAGCAGGCGGACAGGGGGCACAGATACGCAGTATTTT. Full variable domain (remainder filled in from reference TRBV2 and TRBJ2-3): EPEVTQTPSHQVTQMGQEVILRCVPISNHLYFYWYRQILGQKVEFLVSFYNNEISEKSEIFDDQFSVERPDGSNFTLKIRSTKLEDSAMYFCASRRTGGTDTQYFGPGTRLTVL.

The J gene is TRBJ1-1, the V gene TRBV18; D possibly corresponds to TRBD1 (6 bases). CDR1 and CDR2 (germline): KGHSH, LQKENI. The V and J ends lost 3 bases and 1 base respectively, with 15 bases between them. This CDR3 contains 16 residues. CDR3 region: CASSPVIRTANTEAFF. CDR3 in DNA: TGTGCCAGCTCACCCGTAATTCGGACAGCGAACACTGAAGCTTTCTTT. Full variable domain (remainder filled in from reference TRBV18 and TRBJ1-1): NAGVMQNPRHLVRRRGQEARLRCSPMKGHSHVYWYRQLPEEGLKFMVYLQKENIIDESGMPKERFSAEFPKEGPSILRIQQVVRGDSAAYFCASSPVIRTANTEAFFGQGTRLTVV.

The chain combines TRBV13 with TRBJ2-1; D is unresolved. The CDR3 is 16 amino acids. Trimming stripped 5 bases from V and 0 bases from J, with 14 bases between. The germline V gene has CDR1 PRHDT and CDR2 FYEKMQ (reference sequence). CDR3 protein: CASSLGPPGSYNEQFF. The CDR3 DNA is TGTGCCAGCAGCCTGGGCCCCCCGGGCTCCTACAATGAGCAGTTCTTC.

The chain joins TRBV4-1 to TRBJ2-5, with D possibly TRBD1 on 5 matching bases. CDR1 is MGHRA, CDR2 YSYEKL, per germline. The ends were cut back, 4 bases at V and 2 bases at J, with 17 bases in the middle. This CDR3 spans 16 amino acids. The CDR3 is CASSPRHVTGQETQYF. Written as DNA, the CDR3 is TGCGCCAGCAGCCCACGACACGTAACAGGACAAGAGACCCAGTACTTC.

The chain links TRBV28 to TRBJ2-1, with 14 bases matching TRBD2. The V and J ends lost 7 bases and 0 bases, in that order; junction bases with no gene match: 8. The CDR3 sequence is 18 residues long. The germline V gene encodes CDR1 MDHEN and CDR2 SYDVKM. The CDR3 DNA is TGTGCCAGCATGACGACTAGCGGGGGGGATAGCTCCTACAATGAGCAGTTCTTC. Its protein product is CASMTTSGGDSSYNEQFF.

J is TRBJ2-2 and V is TRBV4-3; D gene uncertain. The length of the CDR3 is 16 residues. The V end lost 4 bases, the J end lost 5 bases, and 17 bases lay between the germline ends. Germline V CDR1 and CDR2: LGHNA, YSLEER. The CDR3 reads CASSPRATQSTGELFF. In nucleotides, the CDR3 is TGCGCCAGCAGCCCCCGAGCGACCCAATCGACCGGGGAGCTGTTTTTT.

The V gene is TRBV27, the J gene TRBJ2-2, with D possibly being TRBD2 (7 bases). V was cut by 3 bases and J by 7 bases, with 18 bases left in between. CDR3 length equals 16 residues. In germline, CDR1 is MNHEY, CDR2 SMNVEV (reference sequence). The CDR3 DNA is TGTGCCAGCAGTTTCGGTCGGGGGGCCCCCAGCGGGGAGCTGTTTTTT. Its protein product is CASSFGRGAPSGELFF.

This clone was seen repeatedly, ten times or more. The chain has TRBV6-1 and TRBJ2-6; D is uncertain. CDR1 and CDR2 (germline): MNHNS, SASEGT. The CDR3 length is 15 residues. V lost 1 base, J lost 0 bases, and 4 bases lay in between. The chain's CDR3 is CASSEGSSGANVLTF. As DNA, the CDR3 is TGTGCCAGCAGTGAAGGTAGCTCTGGGGCCAACGTCCTGACTTTC.

The rearrangement links TRBV7-9 to TRBJ1-2; D possibly corresponds to TRBD1 (5 bases). There are 13 residues in the CDR3. CDR1 and CDR2 (germline): SEHNR, FQNEAQ (reference sequence). V was trimmed by 2 bases and J by 6 bases, leaving 10 bases between them. CDR3 residues: CASSLTGDDGYTF. The DNA of the CDR3 is TGTGCCAGCAGCTTAACGGGGGATGATGGCTACACCTTC.

The rearrangement joins TRBV27 to TRBJ1-6, with D maybe TRBD1 (6 bases). V was pared by 5 bases and J by 8 bases, with 19 bases between. Germline V CDR1 and CDR2: MNHEY, SMNVEV (reference sequence). This CDR3 is 16 amino acids long. In DNA, the CDR3 is TGTGCCAGCAGTCTATACCATGGGCAGGGGTATTCACCCCTCCACTTT. Its translation: CASSLYHGQGYSPLHF.

V is TRBV19 and J is TRBJ1-5; TRBD1 matches at 7 bases. The length of the CDR3 is 17 residues. The germline gives CDR1 LNHDA, CDR2 SQIVND (reference sequence). V dropped 10 bases and J dropped 4; count of bases not matched to a gene: 19. The CDR3 DNA reads TGTGCCACATCCCCCGGGAGGGGGCGCCGAACTAATCAGCCCCAGCATTTT. It is translated as CATSPGRGRRTNQPQHF.

The J gene is TRBJ2-7, the V gene TRBV10-1; TRBD2 matches at 12 bases. This CDR3 has 15 residues. J gave up 7 bases and V 6 bases, and 10 bases lay outside the gene matches. CDR1 and CDR2 (germline): WNHNN, SYGVQD (reference sequence). In DNA, the CDR3 is TGCGCCAGCAGCCCCGGGACTAGCGGGTTGCGGGAGCAGTACTTC. Translated: CASSPGTSGLREQYF.

This chain connects TRBV4-3 to TRBJ1-1; D is undetermined. CDR1 and CDR2 (germline): LGHNA, YSLEER. V lost 2 bases and J 2 bases, leaving 6 bases between the germline ends. CDR3 size: 13 residues. This CDR3 is CASSQTANTEAFF. DNA of the CDR3: TGCGCCAGCAGCCAAACAGCTAACACTGAAGCTTTCTTT.

This clone was found once. This chain connects TRBV7-2 to TRBJ1-1; D ambiguous. With 5 bases removed from V and 4 bases from J, the gap between germline ends came to 17 bases. There are 15 residues in the CDR3. The germline V gene encodes CDR1 SGHTA and CDR2 FQGNSA. The CDR3 sequence: CASSPQSTVGTEAFF. For the CDR3, the DNA is TGTGCCAGCAGCCCCCAGTCGACGGTGGGCACTGAAGCTTTCTTT.

This chain joins TRBV18 and TRBJ1-2; tentatively, D is TRBD1 (5 bases). The CDR3 length is 15 residues. Trimming removed 2 bases from V and 2 bases from J, with 12 bases in between. Germline V gene data show CDR1 as KGHSH and CDR2 as LQKENI. The CDR3 sequence is CASSPFEEGNYGYTF. CDR3 sequence (DNA): TGTGCCAGCTCACCATTCGAAGAGGGGAACTATGGCTACACCTTC.